This TCR beta chain was found in a study of cytotoxic CD8 clonotypes in ibrutinib-treated CLL. There are 13 residues in the CDR3. Trimming shortened V by 6 bases and J by 6 bases, and 18 bases separated the two germline ends. Germline CDR1 and CDR2: GTSNPN and SVGIG (reference sequence). This clone has only a few counts. Profiling relied on immunoSEQ multiplex PCR, and the TCRdb table lists in-frame clones only, not all of them. The table lists some 17,000 clones, about 61% of them singletons. The chain joins TRBV30 to TRBJ2-7; D is undetermined. This material consisted of PBMCs, taken after 12 months of ibrutinib treatment. The clonotype comes from a human donor with chronic lymphocytic leukemia. CDR3 coding DNA: TGTGCCTGTTATTCTTCATCCAGACTCGAGCAGTACTTC. Translated, it gives CACYSSSRLEQYF. The full variable domain, with the rest looked up from reference TRBV30 and TRBJ2-7, is SQTIHQWPATLVQPVGSPLSLECTVEGTSNPNLYWYRQAAGRGLQLLFYSVGIGQISSEVPQNLSASRPQDRQFILSSKKLLLSDSGFYLCACYSSSRLEQYFGPGTRLTVT.